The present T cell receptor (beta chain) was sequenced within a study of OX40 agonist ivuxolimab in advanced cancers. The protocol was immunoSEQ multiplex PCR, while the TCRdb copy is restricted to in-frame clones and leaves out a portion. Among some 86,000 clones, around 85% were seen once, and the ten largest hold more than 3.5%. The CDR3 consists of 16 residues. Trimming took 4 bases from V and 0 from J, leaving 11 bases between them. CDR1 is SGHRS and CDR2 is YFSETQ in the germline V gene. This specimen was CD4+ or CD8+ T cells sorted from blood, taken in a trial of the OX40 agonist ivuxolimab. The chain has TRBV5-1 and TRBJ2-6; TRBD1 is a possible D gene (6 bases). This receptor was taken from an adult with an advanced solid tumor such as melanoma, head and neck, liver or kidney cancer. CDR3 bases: TGCGCCAGCAGCAACCGGGACACCTCTGGGGCCAACGTCCTGACTTTC. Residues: CASSNRDTSGANVLTF.